This T cell receptor (beta chain) was recovered during a study of blood T cell repertoires in COVID-19. Assay: immunoSEQ multiplex PCR; the TCRdb copy retains only in-frame clones and omits some. The sample lists roughly 70,000 clones, roughly 80% occurring once. The CDR3 is made up of 14 amino acids. The V gene end was trimmed by 8 bases and the J gene end by 2 bases; junction bases not matched to a gene: 8. The germline CDR1 and CDR2 sequences are MDHEN and SYDVKM. V gene TRBV28 combines with J gene TRBJ2-7, with 8 nucleotides matching TRBD2. This receptor was identified in a man between 65 and 79 years old who had recovered from COVID-19. Input material: peripheral blood. The CDR3 loop reads CASRRSGGTYEQYF. The CDR3 DNA reads as TGTGCCAGCCGCCGGAGCGGGGGAACCTACGAGCAGTACTTC.